The present entry profiles one T cell receptor (beta chain) with its context. The antigen is not known. Trimming removed 6 bases from V and 3 bases from J; junction bases left unmatched: 10. Germline values: CDR1 MDHEN, CDR2 SYDVKM. CDR3 length: 17 residues. Naive CD8 cells were CD45RO-negative, positively selected for CCR7, excluding terminally differentiated effector memory CD45RA+ cells. This specimen comes from a study of shared clonotypes between healthy human individuals. The study, taken as a whole, reports: Since donors were few, the genetic and exposure-history diversity represented was limited.

Data came from immunoSEQ multiplex PCR; TCRdb stores just in-frame clones and leaves some out. The table lists millions of clones, around 93% of them singletons. Sequenced material: naive CD8+ T cells from PBMCs. This sequence joins TRBV28 and TRBJ2-3; 12 nucleotides line up with TRBD2. The sequence derives from a man aged 18 to 30 in good health. Some clones in this sample may be carry-over from other donors' samples. Here the CDR3 reads CASSLETSGSRTDTQYF. CDR3 nucleotides: TGTGCCAGCAGCCTGGAGACTAGCGGGAGTAGGACAGATACGCAGTATTTT.